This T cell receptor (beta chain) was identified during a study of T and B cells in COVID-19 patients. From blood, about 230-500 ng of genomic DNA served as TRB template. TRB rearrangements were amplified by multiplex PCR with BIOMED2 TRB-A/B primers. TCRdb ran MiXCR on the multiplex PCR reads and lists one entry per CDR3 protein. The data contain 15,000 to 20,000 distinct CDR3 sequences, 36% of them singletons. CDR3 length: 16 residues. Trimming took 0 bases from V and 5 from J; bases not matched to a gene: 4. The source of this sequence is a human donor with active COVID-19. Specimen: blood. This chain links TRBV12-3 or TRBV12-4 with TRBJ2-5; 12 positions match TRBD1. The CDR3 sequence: CASSLAGTGGLETQYF. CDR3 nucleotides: TGTGCCAGCAGTTTAGCCGGGACAGGGGGCCTGGAGACCCAGTACTTC.